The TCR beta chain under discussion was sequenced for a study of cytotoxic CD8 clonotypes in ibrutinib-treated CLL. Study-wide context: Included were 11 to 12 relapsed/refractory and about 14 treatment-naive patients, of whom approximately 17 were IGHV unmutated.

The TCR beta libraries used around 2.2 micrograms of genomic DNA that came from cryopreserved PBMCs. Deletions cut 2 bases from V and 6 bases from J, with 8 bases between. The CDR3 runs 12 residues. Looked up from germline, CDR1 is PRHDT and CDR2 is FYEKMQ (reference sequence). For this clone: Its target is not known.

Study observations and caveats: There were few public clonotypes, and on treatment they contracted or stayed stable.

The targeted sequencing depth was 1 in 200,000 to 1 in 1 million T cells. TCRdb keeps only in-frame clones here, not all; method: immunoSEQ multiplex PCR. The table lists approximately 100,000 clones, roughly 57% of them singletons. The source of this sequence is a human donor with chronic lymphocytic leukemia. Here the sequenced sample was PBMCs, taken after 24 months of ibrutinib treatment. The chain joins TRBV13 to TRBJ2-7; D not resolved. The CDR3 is CASSLQPIEQYF. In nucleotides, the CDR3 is TGTGCCAGCAGCTTACAGCCGATCGAGCAGTACTTC.